These 28 T cell receptor beta chains were all obtained from the same sample, sequenced in a study of T cell clones after liver transplantation. The data were produced by immunoSEQ multiplex PCR, yet TCRdb's version contains in-frame clones alone and is incomplete. The sample has about 70,000 clones, roughly 80% seen once; the top ten hold about 0.79%. Sequences were derived from CD4+ T cells from blood, sampled 12 months after liver transplant. The source is a human patient who received a liver transplant. Some of these T cells may belong to the graft donor.

The genes are TRBV10-3 and TRBJ2-5; D tentatively fits TRBD1 or TRBD2 (5 bases each). Germline values: CDR1 ENHRY, CDR2 SYGVKD. V dropped 3 bases and J dropped 7 bases, with 9 bases sitting between them. The CDR3 extends over 12 amino acids. The CDR3, as DNA: TGTGCCATCAGTGAAGGGGAGATGACCCAGTACTTC. This sequence encodes CAISEGEMTQYF.

The chain has TRBV19 and TRBJ2-1; TRBD2 agrees at 9 bases. This CDR3 contains 16 residues. With V trimmed by 7 bases and J by 1 base, 8 bases remained unmatched. The V gene's germline CDR1 is LNHDA and CDR2 SQIVND (reference sequence). Written as DNA, the CDR3 is TGTGCCAGTACCACGGGACTAGCTGGTTCCTACAATGAGCAGTTCTTC. This encodes CASTTGLAGSYNEQFF.

This clone was observed a handful of times. V gene TRBV7-2 combines with J gene TRBJ2-5; 8 bases align to TRBD1. The CDR3 loop spans 14 amino acids. The V gene's germline CDR1 is SGHTA and CDR2 FQGNSA. V gave up 5 bases and J gave up 3 bases; unmatched junction bases: 5. CDR3 amino acids: CASSPNRGKETQYF. For the CDR3, the DNA is TGTGCCAGCAGCCCTAACAGGGGGAAAGAGACCCAGTACTTC.

The chain uses TRBV11-1 and TRBJ2-5, with 11 bases matching TRBD1. The CDR3 has 13 residues. Germline V gene sequence: CDR1 SGHAT, CDR2 FQDESV (reference sequence). V lost 6 bases to trimming and J lost 9 bases; unmatched junction nucleotides: 6. The CDR3 nucleotides are TGTGCCAGCAGTCAGGGACAGGGGGAGGCCCAGTACTTC. Protein: CASSQGQGEAQYF.

This chain joins TRBV5-1 and TRBJ2-7; TRBD1 or TRBD2 may be the D gene (5 bases each). The CDR3 totals 15 residues. Trimming stripped 4 bases from V and 3 bases from J, with 17 bases between. CDR1 is SGHRS and CDR2 is YFSETQ in the germline V gene. CDR3 loop: CASSRGRDGYYEQYF. The CDR3 DNA reads as TGCGCCAGCAGCCGAGGCCGGGACGGATACTACGAGCAGTACTTC. The variable domain in full, completed from reference TRBV5-1 and TRBJ2-7, reads KAGVTQTPRYLIKTRGQQVTLSCSPISGHRSVSWYQQTPGQGLQFLFEYFSETQRNKGNFPGRFSGRQFSNSRSEMNVSTLELGDSALYLCASSRGRDGYYEQYFGPGTRLTVT.

This chain connects TRBV29-1 to TRBJ1-2; D remains ambiguous. The CDR3 has 16 residues. V lost 4 bases, J lost 2 bases, and 20 bases lay in between. CDR1 and CDR2 (germline): SQVTM, ANQGSEA. This CDR3 reads CSVVSLPAKGNYGYTF. The CDR3 coding sequence is TGCAGCGTTGTCTCTCTCCCAGCAAAGGGCAACTATGGCTACACCTTC.

This chain connects TRBV7-3 to TRBJ2-1; TRBD1 is a possible D gene (6 bases). Per germline, CDR1 SGHTA and CDR2 FQGTGA. The CDR3 runs 16 residues. The V and J ends lost 1 base and 2 bases respectively, with 12 bases between them. The CDR3 DNA follows: TGTGCCAGCAGCTTAAGGCCGACAGGAGCCTACAATGAGCAGTTCTTC. This gives the protein CASSLRPTGAYNEQFF.

The rearrangement uses TRBV5-5 and TRBJ2-1; D call uncertain. The V end was cut by 3 bases, the J end by 4 bases, with 11 bases between. CDR1 and CDR2 from the germline V gene are SGHKS and YYEKEE (reference sequence). The CDR3 has 14 amino acids. The CDR3 DNA is TGTGCCAGCAGCTCCGTAAATGTGTACAATGAGCAGTTCTTC. Amino acids: CASSSVNVYNEQFF.

The genes are TRBV5-8 and TRBJ2-7; D ambiguous. V was shortened by 7 bases and J by 4 bases, with 18 bases between the two germline ends. This CDR3 is 14 amino acids long. In germline, CDR1 is SGHTS, CDR2 YDEGEE. CDR3 loop: CASSSEPAKYEQYF. CDR3 bases: TGTGCCAGCTCCTCCGAACCAGCCAAATACGAGCAGTACTTC.

The V call is TRBV18, the J call TRBJ1-2; no reliable D call. This CDR3 contains 12 residues. The germline V gene encodes CDR1 KGHSH and CDR2 LQKENI. V was clipped by 5 bases and J by 3 bases, with 7 bases between them. The CDR3 protein is CASSGTDYGYTF. CDR3 nucleotide sequence: TGTGCCAGCTCAGGCACGGACTATGGCTACACCTTC. The full variable domain, completed using reference TRBV18 and TRBJ1-2, is NAGVMQNPRHLVRRRGQEARLRCSPMKGHSHVYWYRQLPEEGLKFMVYLQKENIIDESGMPKERFSAEFPKEGPSILRIQQVVRGDSAAYFCASSGTDYGYTFGSGTRLTVV.

The rearrangement links TRBV28 to TRBJ1-4, with 9 bases aligning to TRBD1. V shed 7 bases, J shed 6 bases, and the junction held 6 bases outside the gene matches. CDR1 MDHEN and CDR2 SYDVKM come from the germline V gene. This CDR3 is built from 14 residues. The CDR3 region is CASTVGTGYEKLFF. The DNA for the CDR3 is TGTGCCAGCACCGTGGGGACAGGGTATGAAAAACTGTTTTTT.

The chain carries TRBV29-1 and TRBJ1-3; no clear D. Trimming took off 4 bases at V and 0 bases at J, with 10 bases between the two ends. Germline CDR1 is SQVTM and CDR2 is ANQGSEA. The CDR3 extends over 14 amino acids. The DNA for the CDR3 is TGCAGCGTTGGAGGCGGGGTCTCTGGAAACACCATATATTTT. Translation: CSVGGGVSGNTIYF.

This rearrangement joins TRBV6-5 to TRBJ1-2; 8 bases align to TRBD1. With 5 bases clipped from V and 6 bases from J, the junction kept 11 bases outside the gene matches. Germline CDR1 MNHEY, CDR2 SVGAGI. CDR3 length: 15 residues. The CDR3 is CASSAQGARGDGYTF. In nucleotides, the CDR3 is TGTGCCAGCAGTGCCCAGGGGGCGCGGGGAGATGGCTACACCTTC.

The chain recombines TRBV19 with TRBJ1-5; no reliable D call. Trimming removed 4 bases from V and 4 bases from J, with 8 bases in between. This CDR3 has 13 amino acids. CDR1 and CDR2 from the germline V gene are LNHDA and SQIVND (reference sequence). CDR3 sequence reads: CASSNLRNQPQHF. CDR3 DNA: TGTGCCAGTAGTAACTTGCGGAATCAGCCCCAGCATTTT.

The gene calls are TRBV2 and TRBJ1-1; no definite D call. V lost 6 bases, J lost 2 bases, and 13 bases lay in between. The germline V gene encodes CDR1 SNHLY and CDR2 FYNNEI. The CDR3 is made up of 14 amino acids. This CDR3 is CASSRQNTNTEAFF. DNA for the CDR3: TGTGCCAGCAGCCGGCAGAATACAAACACTGAAGCTTTCTTT.

This chain connects TRBV5-8 to TRBJ1-1; D might be TRBD1 (5 bases). The CDR3 covers 15 residues. Deletions cut 2 bases from V and 5 bases from J, with 16 bases between. The germline V gene has CDR1 SGHTS and CDR2 YDEGEE. The CDR3 spells CASSFMYGAGTEAFF. The CDR3 DNA is TGTGCCAGCAGCTTTATGTATGGGGCAGGGACTGAAGCTTTCTTT.

V is TRBV7-9 and J is TRBJ2-7; 10 bases agree with TRBD2. CDR3 length: 15 amino acids. CDR1 SEHNR and CDR2 FQNEAQ come from the germline V gene (reference sequence). V shed 5 bases, J shed 5 bases, and the junction held 9 bases outside the gene matches. The CDR3 DNA sequence: TGTGCCAGCAGCCCCTCTAGCGGGAGTTTTAACGAGCAGTACTTC. It yields the protein CASSPSSGSFNEQYF.

The chain joins TRBV6-6 to TRBJ2-5, with 12 positions matching TRBD2. The CDR3 covers 16 residues. The trim removed 5 bases at V and 1 base at J, leaving 5 bases unmatched. The germline CDR1 and CDR2 sequences are MNHNY and SVGAGI (reference sequence). The CDR3 spells CASSQRTSGIQETQYF. CDR3 DNA sequence: TGTGCCAGCAGTCAGAGGACTAGCGGGATCCAAGAGACCCAGTACTTC.

The chain joins TRBV15 to TRBJ1-3; D remains unclear. Germline assignment: CDR1 LNHNV and CDR2 YYDKDF (reference sequence). The CDR3 loop spans 15 amino acids. V lost 5 bases, J lost 0 bases, and 11 bases lay in between. CDR3 DNA: TGTGCCACCAGCGTCGGAGCCCTCTCTGGAAACACCATATATTTT. It yields the protein CATSVGALSGNTIYF.

The chain has TRBV19 and TRBJ1-2; weak D call: TRBD1 (5 bases). Germline assignment: CDR1 LNHDA and CDR2 SQIVND (reference sequence). This CDR3 is 15 amino acids long. V was shortened by 3 bases and J by 8 bases, with 19 bases between the two germline ends. CDR3 sequence (DNA): TGTGCCAGTAGTATCGGCAGGGTCGTGGGGGACGGCTACACCTTC. As protein: CASSIGRVVGDGYTF.

The V gene is TRBV19, the J gene TRBJ2-3; no reliable D call. With 7 bases removed from V and 1 base from J, the gap between germline ends came to 15 bases. This CDR3 spans 15 amino acids. Germline values: CDR1 LNHDA, CDR2 SQIVND (reference sequence). The CDR3 sequence: CASKEGPMGTDTQYF. The CDR3 DNA sequence: TGTGCCAGTAAGGAAGGGCCGATGGGCACAGATACGCAGTATTTT.

The chain links TRBV28 to TRBJ1-1; D uncertain. Germline CDR1 MDHEN, CDR2 SYDVKM. Trimming pared 4 bases from V and 4 bases from J, leaving 10 bases between. There are 13 residues in the CDR3. CDR3: CASSYPASTEAFF. Here the CDR3 DNA reads TGTGCCAGCAGTTATCCCGCGTCCACTGAAGCTTTCTTT.

V usage is TRBV15 and J usage is TRBJ2-2; maybe TRBD1 (5 bases). V lost 0 bases, J lost 5 bases, and 13 bases lay in between. The germline CDR1 and CDR2 sequences are LNHNV and YYDKDF (reference sequence). The CDR3 has 16 residues. This CDR3 reads CATSRDTTGGTGELFF. The CDR3 coding sequence is TGTGCCACCAGCAGAGATACAACAGGCGGTACCGGGGAGCTGTTTTTT.

This clone was seen a few times. The chain joins TRBV15 to TRBJ1-5; tentatively, D is TRBD1 (5 bases). Per germline, CDR1 LNHNV and CDR2 YYDKDF (reference sequence). Trimming cost V 0 bases and J 2 bases, with 8 bases left between them. The CDR3 has 15 amino acids. CDR3 protein: CATSREPRGNQPQHF. CDR3 DNA sequence: TGTGCCACCAGCAGAGAACCCAGGGGCAATCAGCCCCAGCATTTT.

V and J are TRBV5-1 and TRBJ2-6, with D maybe TRBD2 (5 bases). Germline V gene sequence: CDR1 SGHRS, CDR2 YFSETQ. The V end was cut by 4 bases, the J end by 0 bases, with 11 bases between. The CDR3 loop spans 16 amino acids. For the CDR3, the DNA is TGCGCCAGCAGCCGAGGACGGGACTCTGGGGCCAACGTCCTGACTTTC. It translates to CASSRGRDSGANVLTF.

The chain combines TRBV18 with TRBJ1-3; 8 bases fit TRBD1. Germline CDR1 reads KGHSH; CDR2 reads LQKENI. The CDR3 has 15 amino acids. V dropped 3 bases and J dropped 2; count of bases not matched to a gene: 3. The chain's CDR3 is CASSPQTGAGNTIYF. The CDR3 region has the DNA TGTGCCAGCTCACCGCAGACAGGGGCTGGAAACACCATATATTTT. The whole variable domain, remainder taken from reference TRBV18 and TRBJ1-3, is NAGVMQNPRHLVRRRGQEARLRCSPMKGHSHVYWYRQLPEEGLKFMVYLQKENIIDESGMPKERFSAEFPKEGPSILRIQQVVRGDSAAYFCASSPQTGAGNTIYFGEGSWLTVV.

The rearrangement joins TRBV7-9 to TRBJ2-7; 9 bases match TRBD2. Germline V CDR1 and CDR2: SEHNR, FQNEAQ (reference sequence). There are 15 residues in the CDR3. V was pared by 1 base and J by 5 bases, with 6 bases of the junction left unmatched. In nucleotides, the CDR3 is TGTGCCAGCAGCTTAGTTCTAGCGGGGAGTCACGAGCAGTACTTC. The encoded protein is CASSLVLAGSHEQYF.

The chain employs TRBV27 and TRBJ2-1; TRBD1 agrees at 7 bases. CDR1 and CDR2 (germline): MNHEY, SMNVEV (reference sequence). V gave up 6 bases and J gave up 5 bases; unmatched junction bases: 10. The CDR3 has 15 residues. CDR3 residues: CASSPRGTVNNEQFF. CDR3 DNA: TGTGCCAGCAGCCCAAGAGGGACAGTGAACAATGAGCAGTTCTTC.